This TCR beta chain was found in a study of T cell responses to AZD1222 COVID-19 vaccine. Measured with immunoSEQ multiplex PCR; TCRdb has only the in-frame clones, and not every one. The sample includes 140,000 to 150,000 clones, approximately 94% seen only once; the top ten take about 2.1%. Concerning this clone itself: Its antigen is undetermined.

Findings and limits, study-wide: Vaccination with two AZD1222 doses was followed by a rise in Spike-specific TCR breadth and depth.

This CDR3 region has 13 residues. With 4 bases removed from V and 4 bases from J, the gap between germline ends came to 10 bases. CDR1 KGHDR and CDR2 SFDVKD come from the germline V gene. The TCR was taken from an adult in good health. The specimen comprised peripheral blood, sampled on day 0 of AZD1222 vaccination. This chain joins TRBV24-1 and TRBJ2-7; D not certain. CDR3 protein: CATSDPTSYEQYF. The CDR3 DNA reads TGTGCCACCAGTGACCCGACATCTTACGAGCAGTACTTC.